The rows below give T cell receptor beta chains drawn from one sample of a study of T-cell reconstitution after alpha-beta-depleted transplantation in children. TCRdb re-called the PCR reads through MiXCR, storing one row per CDR3 protein. The sample shows some 830,000 distinct CDR3 sequences, less than 20% of them seen only once. The sample here was PBMCs, mostly from graft donor cells, taken 360 days after TCRalphabeta/CD19-depleted stem cell transplant. These receptors were collected from a male patient younger than 18 who had a stem cell transplant for acute lymphoblastic leukemia, so the T cells may come from the graft donor. Each CDR3 is given without its conserved first and last residue. Only some rows state a clone size, as once, few, many or a class for expanded clones.

CDR3 protein	clone size	J gene	V gene
ASSFLGGRETQY	.	TRBJ2-5	TRBV11-2
SVAPGQGGTEAF	few	TRBJ1-1	TRBV29-1
ASRENRELTNSL	.	TRBJ2-1	TRBV10-2
ASSLVLLASGGGYEQY	.	TRBJ2-7	TRBV12-3/TRBV12-4
SAGTSGNTDTQY	few	TRBJ2-3	TRBV20-1
ATTAGGDTQY	.	TRBJ2-3	TRBV10-3
ASSPGPGNTQY	few	TRBJ2-3	TRBV27
SVGSGSSVNEQF	many	TRBJ2-1	TRBV29-1
ASSLLVTASNTEAF	few	TRBJ1-1	TRBV5-1
ASSQPGTSHQPQH	.	TRBJ1-5	TRBV4-1
ASSQSGTGRVNEQF	many	TRBJ2-1	TRBV4-1
ASSQVHNIQY	.	TRBJ2-4	TRBV14
ATRPGLAGDYEQY	few	TRBJ2-7	TRBV25-1
ASSRTGGWAYEQY	many	TRBJ2-7	TRBV27
ASSPRGSAYEQY	.	TRBJ2-7	TRBV9
ASQGAGDTQC	.	TRBJ2-3	TRBV2
ASRFGQGETNEKLF	many	TRBJ1-4	TRBV4-2
ASSFRLPYEQY	many	TRBJ2-7	TRBV7-2
ASSPGLAGKETQY	.	TRBJ2-5	TRBV18
ASSLGPVNTEAF	few	TRBJ1-1	TRBV7-9
ASSPRGSINEKLF	.	TRBJ1-4	TRBV5-1
SARLSGVRYGYT	few	TRBJ1-2	TRBV20-1
SAMRGLVMSGELF	.	TRBJ2-2	TRBV29-1
ASTIDRGRATQY	.	TRBJ2-3	TRBV4-1
ASSQIKGLTPYEQY	.	TRBJ2-7	TRBV4-2
ASSPWTGANEKLF	.	TRBJ1-4	TRBV7-9
SARGQGSRQPQH	.	TRBJ1-5	TRBV20-1
ASSLGRRVAGELF	many	TRBJ2-2	TRBV12-3/TRBV12-4
ASSKEVRPGRKQF	few	TRBJ2-1	TRBV21-1
ASSYRVAGNYEQY	.	TRBJ2-7	TRBV6-5
ASTTIVNQPQH	.	TRBJ1-5	TRBV19
ASSLEGLAGVRDKDTQY	few	TRBJ2-3	TRBV5-1
ASSRRGEGPRGHEQF	.	TRBJ2-1	TRBV4-2
ASSHQNSRSGNTIY	.	TRBJ1-3	TRBV12-3/TRBV12-4
ASSTSPLEQY	.	TRBJ2-7	TRBV7-9
ASSSRQASRSGYT	.	TRBJ1-2	TRBV2
ASSPGTSGSEETQY	.	TRBJ2-5	TRBV5-1
ASSRDDSYEQY	many	TRBJ2-7	TRBV28
SATQGLGTQY	.	TRBJ2-5	TRBV20-1
ASSEWWDTQY	few	TRBJ2-3	TRBV6-1
ASSPGQGFNNEQF	.	TRBJ2-1	TRBV18
ASSFGGAGEYEQY	.	TRBJ2-7	TRBV7-6
ASSYFGRGETNEKLF	.	TRBJ1-4	TRBV7-2
ASSQGRGYSGNTIY	.	TRBJ1-3	TRBV4-1
ASKPEASGQF	few	TRBJ2-1	TRBV7-9
SVAKSSYNEQF	many	TRBJ2-1	TRBV29-1